These 2 T cell receptor beta chains were all obtained from the same sample, sequenced in a study of blood T cell repertoires in COVID-19. Sequencing was performed with immunoSEQ multiplex PCR; in TCRdb, only in-frame clones are kept and a portion is missing. The table shows about 280,000 clones, with roughly 89% occurring only once. Sequences were obtained from PBMCs or T cells enriched from blood (not recorded which). These receptors all stem from a woman aged 40 to 50 who had recovered from COVID-19.

V usage is TRBV30 and J usage is TRBJ1-3; D is unclear. CDR3 length equals 12 residues. Germline CDR1 GTSNPN, CDR2 SVGIG (reference sequence). Trimming removed 5 bases from V and 4 bases from J, with 9 bases in between. CDR3 protein: CAWGVRGNTIYF. The CDR3 coding sequence is TGTGCCTGGGGCGTCCGGGGAAACACCATATATTTT.

The chain couples TRBV19 to TRBJ2-2, with 13 bases aligning to TRBD2. Germline V gives CDR1 LNHDA, CDR2 SQIVND (reference sequence). The length of the CDR3 is 15 residues. Trimming cost V 7 bases and J 6 bases; bases outside gene matches: 5. As DNA, the CDR3 is TGTGCCAGTAAACTAGCGGGAGGGAGAGCCGGGGAGCTGTTTTTT. This sequence encodes CASKLAGGRAGELFF. Based on the CDR3 plus reference TRBV19 and TRBJ2-2, the full variable domain is DGGITQSPKYLFRKEGQNVTLSCEQNLNHDAMYWYRQDPGQGLRLIYYSQIVNDFQKGDIAEGYSVSREKKESFPLTVTSAQKNPTAFYLCASKLAGGRAGELFFGEGSRLTVL.